This is a list of T cell receptor beta chains from one sample in a study of cytomegalovirus exposure and HLA in healthy donors. Assay used: immunoSEQ multiplex PCR; TCRdb lists only in-frame clones, some missing. In the table there are 100,000 to 150,000 clones, around 73% of which are singletons. Sequenced input: PBMCs. The receptors here all came from a man younger than 40 in good health and CMV-seropositive. CDR3s include the opening cysteine and the closing phenylalanine or tryptophan. Each record gives: J gene, V gene, clone size, D gene, CDR3 DNA, CDR3 protein. D genes are given only for firm matches. Size values are once, few and many counts, or a class for expanded clones, and some rows have none.

J gene: TRBJ2-7; V gene: TRBV10-2; clone size: once; D gene: TRBD2; CDR3 DNA: TGCGCCAGCAGTCTAGCGGGAGGGACCTACGAGCAGTACTTC; CDR3 protein: CASSLAGGTYEQYF
J gene: TRBJ2-7; V gene: TRBV5-1; clone size: .; D gene: TRBD2; CDR3 DNA: TGCGCCAGCAGCCCTGGGACTACCATCCTCGTGCACGAGCAGTACTTC; CDR3 protein: CASSPGTTILVHEQYF
J gene: TRBJ1-2; V gene: TRBV19; clone size: .; D gene: .; CDR3 DNA: TGTGCCAGTAGTATAACGGTGGGAGGTCTCTCTGGCTACACCTTC; CDR3 protein: CASSITVGGLSGYTF
J gene: TRBJ1-1; V gene: TRBV27; clone size: .; D gene: .; CDR3 DNA: TGTGCCAGCAGTTTAGTCCTAGGGGGCACTGAAGCTTTCTTT; CDR3 protein: CASSLVLGGTEAFF
J gene: TRBJ1-1; V gene: TRBV30; clone size: few; D gene: TRBD1; CDR3 DNA: TGTGCCTGGAGTGTTAACAGGGGGGCTTTCTTT; CDR3 protein: CAWSVNRGAFF
J gene: TRBJ2-1; V gene: TRBV6-5; clone size: .; D gene: .; CDR3 DNA: TGTGCCAGCAGACCCTACCGAACCTCCTACAATGAGCAGTTCTTC; CDR3 protein: CASRPYRTSYNEQFF
J gene: TRBJ2-7; V gene: TRBV6-5; clone size: .; D gene: TRBD1; CDR3 DNA: TGTGCCAGCAGTACGGACAGGGGTGCCTACGAGCAGTACTTC; CDR3 protein: CASSTDRGAYEQYF
J gene: TRBJ2-7; V gene: TRBV7-2; clone size: .; D gene: .; CDR3 DNA: TGTGCCAGCAGCCGCAACTTCGGCTACGAGCAGTACTTC; CDR3 protein: CASSRNFGYEQYF
J gene: TRBJ2-7; V gene: TRBV5-1; clone size: .; D gene: TRBD2; CDR3 DNA: TGCGCCAGCAGCTCGGAGCGGGGTTCCTACGAGCAGTACTTC; CDR3 protein: CASSSERGSYEQYF
J gene: TRBJ2-7; V gene: TRBV7-9; clone size: .; D gene: .; CDR3 DNA: TGTGCCAGCAGCTTAACGGGGTTTGAAGGTTCTTACGAGCAGTACTTC; CDR3 protein: CASSLTGFEGSYEQYF
J gene: TRBJ2-7; V gene: TRBV19; clone size: .; D gene: .; CDR3 DNA: TGTGCCAGTCGGGTAGCGGAGAGAGGCCTCTACGAGCAGTACTTC; CDR3 protein: CASRVAERGLYEQYF
J gene: TRBJ1-1; V gene: TRBV6-1; clone size: .; D gene: TRBD1; CDR3 DNA: TGTGCCAGCAGACAGACAGGGTTGAACACTGAAGCTTTCTTT; CDR3 protein: CASRQTGLNTEAFF
J gene: TRBJ1-5; V gene: TRBV9; clone size: .; D gene: .; CDR3 DNA: TGTGCCAGCAGCGTAGCTCCCAGTCAGCCCCAGCATTTT; CDR3 protein: CASSVAPSQPQHF
J gene: TRBJ1-2; V gene: TRBV19; clone size: .; D gene: TRBD1; CDR3 DNA: TGTGCCAGTACCGAGTCAGGGACAGCTAACTATGGCTACACCTTC; CDR3 protein: CASTESGTANYGYTF
J gene: TRBJ2-5; V gene: TRBV28; clone size: .; D gene: .; CDR3 DNA: TGTGCCAGCAGTCAGCAGGGCCAGCAGGGGACCCAGTACTTC; CDR3 protein: CASSQQGQQGTQYF
J gene: TRBJ2-5; V gene: TRBV5-1; clone size: .; D gene: .; CDR3 DNA: TGCGCCAGCAGCCCTGGGGGGGCGACGCAAGAGACCCAGTACTTC; CDR3 protein: CASSPGGATQETQYF